One sample yielded the 12 T cell receptor beta chains listed below, sequenced in a study of T cells in Graves' hyperthyroidism and ophthalmopathy (dated by TCRdb to the late 2010s). Receptors were amplified or captured by multiplex PCR. Instrument used: Illumina HiSeq 2000. The TCR beta CDR3 regions were amplified from RNA transcripts. The first round of RT-PCR for the TCR CDR3 was performed with the HTBI primer set and the Qiagen OneStep RT-PCR kit. The public reads were run again by TCRdb, first through fastp at Q25 and then through MiXCR, and only productive beta chains were kept. Rows with a matching CDR3 protein are joined into one entry that keeps the most common DNA and genes. In this sample the table shows about 560,000 distinct CDR3 sequences, approximately 14% of which occur a single time. The ten largest clones take up approximately 7% of the sample. Sequencing was carried out using blood. These receptors all come from a woman in her twenties or thirties with Graves' hyperthyroidism.

This clonotype was counted ten times or more. The V and J genes are TRBV10-3 and TRBJ1-4; no reliable D call. Germline V gene lookup returns CDR1 ENHRY and CDR2 SYGVKD. The germline V and J ends were trimmed by 0 bases and 7 bases, with 6 bases remaining between them. The CDR3 is made up of 13 amino acids. CDR3 in DNA: TGTGCCATCAGTGAGTCTGGTCCTGAAAAACTGTTTTTT. The encoded protein is CAISESGPEKLFF.

This clonotype was seen a few times. This sequence joins TRBV7-6 and TRBJ2-2, with a tentative D call TRBD2 (5 bases). Germline CDR1 SGHVS, CDR2 FNYEAQ. CDR3 length: 15 amino acids. The V and J ends lost 3 bases and 0 bases respectively, with 8 bases between them. CDR3 region: CASSLKGANTGELFF. CDR3 DNA sequence: TGTGCCAGCAGCTTGAAGGGAGCGAACACCGGGGAGCTGTTTTTT.

This clonotype was counted between two and nine times. CDR3 coding DNA: TGCAGCGTTGTTCCACTAGCGGGGTACAATGAGCAGTTCTTC. Protein product: CSVVPLAGYNEQFF. The chain is built from TRBV29-1 and TRBJ2-1; 10 positions agree with TRBD2. V was pared by 4 bases and J by 4 bases, with 4 bases of the junction left unmatched. CDR1 is SQVTM and CDR2 is ANQGSEA in the germline V gene. This CDR3 region has 14 residues.

This clonotype was seen only a few times. This chain uses TRBV20-1 with TRBJ1-5; D might be TRBD1 (6 bases). This CDR3 is 14 amino acids long. V gave up 3 bases and J gave up 2 bases, with 11 bases separating them. In germline, CDR1 is DFQATT, CDR2 SNEGSKA (reference sequence). The CDR3 here is CSASAGAGNQPQHF. In DNA form, the CDR3 reads TGCAGTGCTAGTGCAGGGGCCGGCAATCAGCCCCAGCATTTT.

Regarding this clonotype: The junction and the germline gene differ at one end; a read error may be behind it. This chain joins TRBV20-1 and TRBJ2-1; weak D call: TRBD2 (6 bases). The CDR3 runs 14 residues. Per germline, CDR1 DFQATT and CDR2 SNEGSKA (reference sequence). CDR3 coding DNA: TGCAGTGCTAGACGGCGGGGACCCTACGATGAGCAGTTCTTC. As protein: CSARRRGPYDEQFF.

This clonotype showed up just a few times. The chain couples TRBV14 to TRBJ1-4; D is uncertain. The V end was cut by 0 bases, the J end by 6 bases, with 14 bases between. Germline CDR1 SGHDN, CDR2 FVKESK. The length of the CDR3 is 16 residues. The CDR3 DNA sequence: TGTGCCAGCAGCCAAGATCCCTTCCCAAAAGATGAAAAACTGTTTTTT. Residues: CASSQDPFPKDEKLFF.

This rearrangement joins TRBV12-3 or TRBV12-4 to TRBJ2-7; TRBD2 matches at 13 bases. CDR3 size: 14 residues. J gave up 6 bases and V 6 bases, and 5 bases lay outside the gene matches. This CDR3 is CASRSTSGRFEQYF. CDR3 nucleotide sequence: TGTGCCAGCAGATCGACTAGCGGGAGGTTCGAGCAGTACTTC.

This clonotype was counted once. The chain links TRBV27 to TRBJ2-1; D remains unclear. V lost 6 bases to trimming and J lost 2 bases, with 20 bases between them. Germline V gene lookup returns CDR1 MNHEY and CDR2 SMNVEV (reference sequence). This CDR3 region has 17 residues. In DNA form, the CDR3 reads TGTGCCAGCAGGCTTAGGTCGTGGGAACCCCCCTACAATGAGCAGTTCTTC. Translating gives CASRLRSWEPPYNEQFF.

This clonotype came up a few times. Written as DNA, the CDR3 is TGCGCCAGCGCCAGGGACGGCACAGATACGCAGTATTTT. It encodes CASARDGTDTQYF. This sequence joins TRBV5-1 and TRBJ2-3; D may be TRBD1 or TRBD2 (5 bases each). Trimming left V 7 bases short and J 1 base short, with 10 bases between. Germline V gene sequence: CDR1 SGHRS, CDR2 YFSETQ. The CDR3 extends over 13 amino acids.

This clonotype appeared a few times. This chain links TRBV27 with TRBJ1-3; D perhaps matches TRBD1 (6 bases). CDR3 length equals 15 residues. Per germline, CDR1 MNHEY and CDR2 SMNVEV (reference sequence). V lost 6 bases and J 2 bases, leaving 14 bases between the germline ends. The CDR3 DNA follows: TGTGCCAGCAGCCCGACAGGCCTACCTGGAAACACCATATATTTT. Residues: CASSPTGLPGNTIYF.

In this sample, this clonotype turned up a few times. In nucleotides, the CDR3 is TGTGCCAGCAGCCAAGAATCCAGCGGAGAATACCAAGAGACCCAGTACTTC. It is translated as CASSQESSGEYQETQYF. The genes are TRBV14 and TRBJ2-5; a possible D gene is TRBD2 (5 bases). V lost 0 bases and J lost 0, with 14 bases in between. The CDR3 runs to 17 residues. Germline V gives CDR1 SGHDN, CDR2 FVKESK. The variable domain in full, with the rest retrieved from reference TRBV14 and TRBJ2-5, is EAGVTQFPSHSVIEKGQTVTLRCDPISGHDNLYWYRRVMGKEIKFLLHFVKESKQDESGMPNNRFLAERTGGTYSTLKVQPAELEDSGVYFCASSQESSGEYQETQYFGPGTRLLVL.

This clonotype was recorded many times. The rearrangement links TRBV2 to TRBJ2-7; no definite D call. The length of the CDR3 is 11 residues. Trimming cost V 8 bases and J 6 bases, with 11 bases left between them. Germline V gene data show CDR1 as SNHLY and CDR2 as FYNNEI. CDR3: CASGIVSEQYF. The CDR3 nucleotides read TGTGCCAGCGGAATAGTTAGCGAGCAGTACTTC.